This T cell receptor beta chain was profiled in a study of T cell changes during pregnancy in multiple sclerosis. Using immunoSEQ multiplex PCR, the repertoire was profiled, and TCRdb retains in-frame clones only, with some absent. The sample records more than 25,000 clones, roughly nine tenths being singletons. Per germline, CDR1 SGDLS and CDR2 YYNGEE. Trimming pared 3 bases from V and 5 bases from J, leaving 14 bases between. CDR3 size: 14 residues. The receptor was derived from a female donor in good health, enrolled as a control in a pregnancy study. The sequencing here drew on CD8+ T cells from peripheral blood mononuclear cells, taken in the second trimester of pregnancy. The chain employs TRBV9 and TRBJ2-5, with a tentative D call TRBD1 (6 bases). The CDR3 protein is CASSGTGIWETQYF. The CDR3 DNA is TGTGCCAGCAGCGGTACAGGGATTTGGGAGACCCAGTACTTC.